This T cell receptor beta chain was sequenced during a study of shared T cell receptors in the human thymus. Germline V gene lookup returns CDR1 SGHNT and CDR2 YYREEE (reference sequence). The CDR3 has 13 residues. V lost 2 bases and J lost 5, with 11 bases in between. Some clones are missing from TCRdb's copy, which holds only in-frame ones; the method was immunoSEQ multiplex PCR. Of around 730,000 clones listed, 70% to 90% are singletons. These data were likewise used in another study, on human thymus T cells. From that report: Immunologically healthy infants in Finland undergoing congenital heart defect surgery were the donors. Thymus specimens were resections from corrective heart surgery. Apparent skewing of V and J gene usage characterized both thymic and blood repertoires.

The receptor was isolated from a girl younger than two with a congenital heart defect. This rearrangement joins TRBV5-4 to TRBJ2-7, with D possibly TRBD2 on 5 matching bases. Sequencing input: thymocytes. CDR3 in DNA: TGTGCCAGCAGCTTTAGGACTGGCCACGAGCAGTACTTC. Translation: CASSFRTGHEQYF.